The rows below give T cell receptor beta chains drawn from one sample of a study of Ad26.COV2.S vaccination and SARS-CoV-2 variants. TCRdb's copy holds only in-frame clones and misses some; the assay was immunoSEQ multiplex PCR. The data contain about 350,000 clones, around nine tenths of them singletons. This specimen consisted of peripheral blood, obtained in a trial of Ad26.COV2.S vaccine versus placebo. The source of these receptors is a person between 18 and 60 years old who received the Ad26.COV2.S COVID-19 vaccine or a placebo. Each CDR3 is given with its conserved first and last residue. D genes are given only for firm matches. Clone size is not always given. Where it is, it says once, few, many or a class for expanded clones.

d_gene: TRBD1
j_gene: TRBJ2-5
v_gene: TRBV24-1
abundance: -
CDR3nt: TGTGCCACCAGTGATCCGGGACAGGGGGAGGGAGAGACCCAGTACTTC
CDR3aa: CATSDPGQGEGETQYF

d_gene: TRBD1
j_gene: TRBJ1-1
v_gene: TRBV19
abundance: -
CDR3nt: TGTGCCAGTAGCCCGGGACAGGGGGCTGGTCCTTTTGAAGCTTTCTTT
CDR3aa: CASSPGQGAGPFEAFF

d_gene: -
j_gene: TRBJ2-3
v_gene: TRBV28
abundance: -
CDR3nt: TGTGCCAGCAGTTTACCCTCGGTCAGGGGAGCTACTAGCGTTGGGGGCACAGATACGCAGTATTTT
CDR3aa: CASSLPSVRGATSVGGTDTQYF

d_gene: TRBD1
j_gene: TRBJ1-2
v_gene: TRBV19
abundance: -
CDR3nt: TGTGCCAGTAGCGGGACAGTTAACTATGGCTACACCTTC
CDR3aa: CASSGTVNYGYTF

d_gene: TRBD2
j_gene: TRBJ2-1
v_gene: TRBV11-2
abundance: -
CDR3nt: TGTGCCAGCAGCCGTCTCCCCGCGAGGCGGGGGACGAAAAATGAGCAGTTCTTC
CDR3aa: CASSRLPARRGTKNEQFF

d_gene: TRBD2
j_gene: TRBJ2-6
v_gene: TRBV19
abundance: -
CDR3nt: TGTGCCAGTGTTGGTAGCGGGAGCTCTGGGGCCAACGTCCTGACTTTC
CDR3aa: CASVGSGSSGANVLTF

d_gene: TRBD1
j_gene: TRBJ1-1
v_gene: TRBV5-6
abundance: -
CDR3nt: TGTGCCAGCAGCCCAGACAGGGGTTCTTTTGTGGGTGAAGCTTTCTTT
CDR3aa: CASSPDRGSFVGEAFF

d_gene: -
j_gene: TRBJ2-5
v_gene: TRBV28
abundance: few
CDR3nt: TGTGCCAGCAGTTTTAGCCCAGACAACTACCAAGAGACCCAGTACTTC
CDR3aa: CASSFSPDNYQETQYF

d_gene: TRBD1
j_gene: TRBJ1-4
v_gene: TRBV6-5
abundance: -
CDR3nt: TGTGCCAGCAGCTGGACAGGGGATGAAAAACTGTTTTTT
CDR3aa: CASSWTGDEKLFF

d_gene: -
j_gene: TRBJ2-1
v_gene: TRBV7-2
abundance: -
CDR3nt: TGTGCCAGCAGCTTAGCGACCTCCCCTGGGGATGAGCAGTTCTTC
CDR3aa: CASSLATSPGDEQFF

d_gene: -
j_gene: TRBJ1-2
v_gene: TRBV7-2
abundance: -
CDR3nt: TGTGCCAGCAGCTTAGGCCACAGGGTTAACTATGGCTACACCTTC
CDR3aa: CASSLGHRVNYGYTF

d_gene: -
j_gene: TRBJ2-2
v_gene: TRBV28
abundance: -
CDR3nt: TGTGCCAGCAGACCAACTAGTCCGTCCGGGGAGCTGTTTTTT
CDR3aa: CASRPTSPSGELFF

d_gene: -
j_gene: TRBJ1-1
v_gene: TRBV7-8
abundance: few
CDR3nt: TGTGCCAGCAGCCCTACAGAGAACACTGAAGCTTTCTTT
CDR3aa: CASSPTENTEAFF